This T cell receptor beta chain appears in the sequencing data of a study of memory CD4+ T cells and cytomegalovirus serostatus. About the study: Donors were healthy Belgian adults, about ten CMV seropositive and 20 to 25 seronegative.

This CDR3 region has 16 residues. V was shortened by 6 bases and J by 6 bases, with 22 bases between the two germline ends. Germline assignment: CDR1 SGHDT and CDR2 YYEEEE. The sort gate was single viable CD3+CD4+CD8-CD45RO+ cells for memory CD4+ T cells. Study processing details: Out-of-frame sequences were removed, leaving 2 million to 2.5 million distinct TCRbeta sequences. The table came from immunoSEQ multiplex PCR; TCRdb's copy has only in-frame clones and leaves some out. The D gene and trimming were derived from the DNA, and the V and J assignments and clone size from that table. The sample comprises 50,000 or so clones, 65% to 80% of which are singletons, and about 1.4% rests with the top ten.

The source is an adult in good health and CMV-seropositive. The chain uses TRBV5-6 and TRBJ1-5, with a weak D call TRBD1 (5 bases). The specimen sequenced was memory CD4+ T cells from blood. CDR3 region: CASTRGKGGGRQPQHF. The CDR3 DNA follows: TGTGCCAGCACCCGGGGGAAGGGAGGTGGCCGTCAGCCCCAGCATTTT.